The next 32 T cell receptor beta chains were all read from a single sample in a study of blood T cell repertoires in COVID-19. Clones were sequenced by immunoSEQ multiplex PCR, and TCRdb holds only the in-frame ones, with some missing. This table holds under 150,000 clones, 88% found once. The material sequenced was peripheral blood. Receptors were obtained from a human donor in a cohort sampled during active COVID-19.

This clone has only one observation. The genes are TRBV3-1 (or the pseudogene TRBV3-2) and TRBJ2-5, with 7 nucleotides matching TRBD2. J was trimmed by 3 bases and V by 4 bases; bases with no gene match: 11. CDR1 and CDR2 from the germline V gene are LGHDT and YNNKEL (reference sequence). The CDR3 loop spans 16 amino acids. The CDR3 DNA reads TGTGCCAGCAGCCGGTTCGAAACTAGCGATGAAGAGACCCAGTACTTC. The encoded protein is CASSRFETSDEETQYF.

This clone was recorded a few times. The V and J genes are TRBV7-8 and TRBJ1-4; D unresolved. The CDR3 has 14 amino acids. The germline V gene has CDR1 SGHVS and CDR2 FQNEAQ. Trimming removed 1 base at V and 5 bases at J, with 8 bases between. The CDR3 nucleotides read TGTGCCAGCAGCTTAGGTGGAGGGAATGAAAAACTGTTTTTT. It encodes CASSLGGGNEKLFF.

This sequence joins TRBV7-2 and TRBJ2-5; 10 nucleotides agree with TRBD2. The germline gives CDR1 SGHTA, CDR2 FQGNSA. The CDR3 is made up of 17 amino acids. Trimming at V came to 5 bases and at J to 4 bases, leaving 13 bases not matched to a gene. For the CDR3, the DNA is TGTGCCAGCAGCCTAAATCCGAGCGGGAGGGCCTTAGAGACCCAGTACTTC. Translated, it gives CASSLNPSGRALETQYF.

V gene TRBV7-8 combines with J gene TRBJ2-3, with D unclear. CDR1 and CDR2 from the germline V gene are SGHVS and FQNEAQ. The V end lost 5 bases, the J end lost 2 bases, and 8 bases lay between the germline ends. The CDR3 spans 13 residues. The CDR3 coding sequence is TGTGCCAGCAGCCCAAGCACCACAGATACGCAGTATTTT. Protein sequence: CASSPSTTDTQYF.

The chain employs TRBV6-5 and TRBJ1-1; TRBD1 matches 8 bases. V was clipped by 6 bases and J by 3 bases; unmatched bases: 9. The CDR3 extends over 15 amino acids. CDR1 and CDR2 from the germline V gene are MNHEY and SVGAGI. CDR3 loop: CASRILLQGDTEAFF. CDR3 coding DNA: TGTGCCAGCAGAATACTTTTACAGGGGGACACTGAAGCTTTCTTT.

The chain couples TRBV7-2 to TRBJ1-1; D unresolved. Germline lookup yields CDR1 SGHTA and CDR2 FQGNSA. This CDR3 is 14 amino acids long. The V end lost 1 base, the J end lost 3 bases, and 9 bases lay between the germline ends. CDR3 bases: TGTGCCAGCAGCTTAGGTGGGCGTCACACTGAAGCTTTCTTT. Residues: CASSLGGRHTEAFF. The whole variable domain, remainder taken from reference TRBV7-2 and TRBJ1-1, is GAGVSQSPSNKVTEKGKDVELRCDPISGHTALYWYRQSLGQGLEFLIYFQGNSAPDKSGLPSDRFSAERTGGSVSTLTIQRTQQEDSAVYLCASSLGGRHTEAFFGQGTRLTVV.

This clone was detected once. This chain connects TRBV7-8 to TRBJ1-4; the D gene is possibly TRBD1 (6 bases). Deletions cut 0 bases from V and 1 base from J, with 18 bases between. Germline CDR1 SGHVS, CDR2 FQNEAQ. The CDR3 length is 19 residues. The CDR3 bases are TGTGCCAGCAGCTTAGCTCTTGGGGCAGGGGAGAAAACTAATGAAAAACTGTTTTTT. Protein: CASSLALGAGEKTNEKLFF.

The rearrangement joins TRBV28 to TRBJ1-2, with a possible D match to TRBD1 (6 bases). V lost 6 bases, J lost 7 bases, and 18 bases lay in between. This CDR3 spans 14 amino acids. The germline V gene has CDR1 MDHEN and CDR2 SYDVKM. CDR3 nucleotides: TGTGCCAGCAGACAACCTCGACAGGTACCTGGCTACACCTTC. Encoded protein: CASRQPRQVPGYTF.

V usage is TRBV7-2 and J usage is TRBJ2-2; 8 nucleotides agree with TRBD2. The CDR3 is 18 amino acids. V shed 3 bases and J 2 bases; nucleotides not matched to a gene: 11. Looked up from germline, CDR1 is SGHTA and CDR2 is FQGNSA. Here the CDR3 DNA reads TGTGCCAGCAGCTTCTACACGGGGGGGGCCGGTAACACCGGGGAGCTGTTTTTT. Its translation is CASSFYTGGAGNTGELFF.

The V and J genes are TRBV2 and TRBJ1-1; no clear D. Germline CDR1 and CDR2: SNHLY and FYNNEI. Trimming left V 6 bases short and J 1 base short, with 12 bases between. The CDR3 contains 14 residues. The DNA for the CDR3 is TGTGCCAGCAGATTGACTCCTGAGAACACTGAAGCTTTCTTT. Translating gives CASRLTPENTEAFF. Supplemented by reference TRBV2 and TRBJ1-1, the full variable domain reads EPEVTQTPSHQVTQMGQEVILRCVPISNHLYFYWYRQILGQKVEFLVSFYNNEISEKSEIFDDQFSVERPDGSNFTLKIRSTKLEDSAMYFCASRLTPENTEAFFGQGTRLTVV.

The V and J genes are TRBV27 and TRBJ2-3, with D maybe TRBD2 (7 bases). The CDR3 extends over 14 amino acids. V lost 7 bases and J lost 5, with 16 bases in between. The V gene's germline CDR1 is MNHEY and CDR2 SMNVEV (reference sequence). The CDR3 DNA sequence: TGTGCCAGCAATCCGGGGGGCGCACTAGATACGCAGTATTTT. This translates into CASNPGGALDTQYF.

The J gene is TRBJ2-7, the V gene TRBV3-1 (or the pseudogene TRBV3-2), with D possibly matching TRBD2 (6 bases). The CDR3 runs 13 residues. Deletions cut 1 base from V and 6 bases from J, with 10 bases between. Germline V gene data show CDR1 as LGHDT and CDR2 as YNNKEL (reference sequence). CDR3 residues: CASSQVLGGEQYF. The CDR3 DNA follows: TGTGCCAGCAGCCAAGTCCTGGGGGGCGAGCAGTACTTC.

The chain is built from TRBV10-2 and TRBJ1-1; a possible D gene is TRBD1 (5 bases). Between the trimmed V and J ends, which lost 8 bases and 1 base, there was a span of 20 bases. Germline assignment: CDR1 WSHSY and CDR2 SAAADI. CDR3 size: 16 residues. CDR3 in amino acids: CASLSPMAGKNTEAFF. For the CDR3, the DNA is TGCGCCAGCCTCTCCCCAATGGCAGGGAAGAACACTGAAGCTTTCTTT.

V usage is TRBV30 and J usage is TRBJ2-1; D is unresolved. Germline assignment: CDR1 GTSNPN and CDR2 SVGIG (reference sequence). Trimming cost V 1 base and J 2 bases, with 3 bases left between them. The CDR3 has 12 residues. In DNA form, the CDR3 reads TGTGCCTGGAGTGCGGCCTACAATGAGCAGTTCTTC. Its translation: CAWSAAYNEQFF.

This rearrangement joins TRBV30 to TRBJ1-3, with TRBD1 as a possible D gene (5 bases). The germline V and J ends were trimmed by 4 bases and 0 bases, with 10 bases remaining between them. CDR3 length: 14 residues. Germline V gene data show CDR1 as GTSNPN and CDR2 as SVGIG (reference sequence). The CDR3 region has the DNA TGTGCCTGGATAAGGACACGCTCTGGAAACACCATATATTTT. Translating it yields CAWIRTRSGNTIYF.

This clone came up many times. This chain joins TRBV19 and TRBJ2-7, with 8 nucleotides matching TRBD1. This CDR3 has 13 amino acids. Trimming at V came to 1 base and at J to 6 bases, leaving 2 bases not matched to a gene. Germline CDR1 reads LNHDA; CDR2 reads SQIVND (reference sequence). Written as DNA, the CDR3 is TGTGCCAGTAGTATAGCCAGGGGGCGCGAGCAGTACTTC. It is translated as CASSIARGREQYF.

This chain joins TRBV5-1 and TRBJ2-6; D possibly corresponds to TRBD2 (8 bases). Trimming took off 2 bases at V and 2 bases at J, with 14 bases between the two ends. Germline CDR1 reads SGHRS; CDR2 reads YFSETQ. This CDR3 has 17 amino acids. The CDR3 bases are TGCGCCAGCAGCTTCAATAGCGGGACAGCTGGGGCCAACGTCCTGACTTTC. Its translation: CASSFNSGTAGANVLTF.

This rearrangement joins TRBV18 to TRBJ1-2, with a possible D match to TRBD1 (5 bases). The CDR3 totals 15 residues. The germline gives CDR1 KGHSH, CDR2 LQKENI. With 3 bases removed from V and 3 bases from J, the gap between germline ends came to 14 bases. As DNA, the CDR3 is TGTGCCAGCTCACCTACTCAGGGTTTACACTATGGCTACACCTTC. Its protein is CASSPTQGLHYGYTF.

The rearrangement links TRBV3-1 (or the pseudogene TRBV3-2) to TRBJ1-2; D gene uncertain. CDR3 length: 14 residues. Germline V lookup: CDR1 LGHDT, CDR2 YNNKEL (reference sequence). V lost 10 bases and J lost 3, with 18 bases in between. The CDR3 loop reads CATGPRGRYYGYTF. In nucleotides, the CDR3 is TGTGCCACCGGGCCGAGAGGGAGGTACTATGGCTACACCTTC.

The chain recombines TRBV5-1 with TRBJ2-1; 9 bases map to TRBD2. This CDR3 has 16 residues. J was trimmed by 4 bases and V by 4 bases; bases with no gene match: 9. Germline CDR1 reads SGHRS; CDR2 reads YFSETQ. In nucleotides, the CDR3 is TGCGCCAGCAGCCTCATGACTAGCGGAACGTACAATGAGCAGTTCTTC. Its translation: CASSLMTSGTYNEQFF.

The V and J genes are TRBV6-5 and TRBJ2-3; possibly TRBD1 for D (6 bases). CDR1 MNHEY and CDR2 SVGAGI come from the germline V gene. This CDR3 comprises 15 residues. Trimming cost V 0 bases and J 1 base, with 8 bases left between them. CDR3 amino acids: CASSYSSGGTDTQYF. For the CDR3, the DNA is TGTGCCAGCAGTTACTCCTCAGGGGGCACAGATACGCAGTATTTT.

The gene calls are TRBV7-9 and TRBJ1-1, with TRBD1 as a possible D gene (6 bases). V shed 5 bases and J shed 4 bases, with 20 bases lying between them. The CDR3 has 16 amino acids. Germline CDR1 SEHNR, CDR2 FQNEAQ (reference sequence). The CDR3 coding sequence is TGTGCCAGCAGCCCTCATTTCAGGGGTATAGGCACTGAAGCTTTCTTT. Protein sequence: CASSPHFRGIGTEAFF.

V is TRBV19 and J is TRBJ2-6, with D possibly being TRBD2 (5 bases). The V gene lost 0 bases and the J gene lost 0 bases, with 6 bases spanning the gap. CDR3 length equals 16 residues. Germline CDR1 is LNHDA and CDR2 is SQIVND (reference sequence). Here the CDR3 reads CASSIDGDSGANVLTF. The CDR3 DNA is TGTGCCAGTAGTATAGACGGGGACTCTGGGGCCAACGTCCTGACTTTC.

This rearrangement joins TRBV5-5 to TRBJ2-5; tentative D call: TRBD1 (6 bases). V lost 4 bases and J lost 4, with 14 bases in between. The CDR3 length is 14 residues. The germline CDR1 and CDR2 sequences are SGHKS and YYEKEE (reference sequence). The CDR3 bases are TGTGCCAGCAGCAATACAGGGTTCCGAGAGACCCAGTACTTC. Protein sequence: CASSNTGFRETQYF.

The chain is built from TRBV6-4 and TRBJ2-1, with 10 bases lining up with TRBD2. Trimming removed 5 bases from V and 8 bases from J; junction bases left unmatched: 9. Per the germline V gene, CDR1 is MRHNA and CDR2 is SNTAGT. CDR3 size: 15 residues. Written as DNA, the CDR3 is TGTGCCAGCAGTTTAGCGGGGGGCCCCTCGGATGAGCAGTTCTTC. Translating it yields CASSLAGGPSDEQFF.

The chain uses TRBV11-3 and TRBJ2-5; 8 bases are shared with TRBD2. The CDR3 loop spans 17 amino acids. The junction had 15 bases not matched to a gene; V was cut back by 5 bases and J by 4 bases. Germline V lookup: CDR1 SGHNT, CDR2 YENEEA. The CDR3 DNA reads TGTGCCAGCAGCCTTGGAGGAGCGGGGGCGAGGGGAGAGACCCAGTACTTC. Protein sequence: CASSLGGAGARGETQYF.

CDR3 protein: CASSLISNQPQHF. The CDR3 DNA sequence: TGTGCCAGCAGTCTTATCAGCAATCAGCCCCAGCATTTT. The chain combines TRBV6-2 or TRBV6-3 with TRBJ1-5; D gene ambiguous. The ends were cut back, 5 bases at V and 1 base at J, with 6 bases in the middle. Germline values: CDR1 MNHEY, CDR2 SVGEGT. This CDR3 spans 13 amino acids.

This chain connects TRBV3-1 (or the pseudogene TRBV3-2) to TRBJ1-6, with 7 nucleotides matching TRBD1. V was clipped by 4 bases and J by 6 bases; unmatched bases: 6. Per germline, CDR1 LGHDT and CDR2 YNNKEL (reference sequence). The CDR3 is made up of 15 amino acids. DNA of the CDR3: TGTGCCAGCAGCCTTCTGACAGGGACTAATTCACCCCTCCACTTT. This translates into CASSLLTGTNSPLHF.

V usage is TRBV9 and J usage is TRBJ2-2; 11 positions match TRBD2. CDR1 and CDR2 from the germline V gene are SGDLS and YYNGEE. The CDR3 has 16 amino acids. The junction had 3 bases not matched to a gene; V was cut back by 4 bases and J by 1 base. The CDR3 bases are TGTGCCAGCAGCATACTAGCGGGGGTGAACACCGGGGAGCTGTTTTTT. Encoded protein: CASSILAGVNTGELFF.

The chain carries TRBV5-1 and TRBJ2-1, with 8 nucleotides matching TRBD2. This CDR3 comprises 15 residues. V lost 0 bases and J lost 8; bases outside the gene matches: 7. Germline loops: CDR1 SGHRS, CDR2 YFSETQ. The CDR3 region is CASSLGAGGAYEQFF. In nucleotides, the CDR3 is TGCGCCAGCAGCTTGGGGGCCGGGGGGGCGTATGAGCAGTTCTTC.

CDR3 nucleotide sequence: TGTGCCAGCAGCGCCCGGGCAGGGGGCGAGACCCAGTACTTC. This translates into CASSARAGGETQYF. This chain links TRBV5-4 with TRBJ2-5, with TRBD1 matching 8 bases. Germline CDR1 SGHNT, CDR2 YYREEE (reference sequence). The CDR3 covers 14 residues. V lost 4 bases to trimming and J lost 5 bases; unmatched junction nucleotides: 7.

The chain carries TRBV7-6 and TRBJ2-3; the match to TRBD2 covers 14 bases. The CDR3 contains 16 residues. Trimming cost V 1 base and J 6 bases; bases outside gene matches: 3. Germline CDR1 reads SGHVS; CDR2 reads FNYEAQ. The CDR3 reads CASSLGGTSGGDTQYF. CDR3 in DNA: TGTGCCAGCAGCTTAGGCGGGACTAGCGGGGGTGATACGCAGTATTTT. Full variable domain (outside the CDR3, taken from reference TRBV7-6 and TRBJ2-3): GAGVSQSPRYKVTKRGQDVALRCDPISGHVSLYWYRQALGQGPEFLTYFNYEAQQDKSGLPNDRFSAERPEGSISTLTIQRTEQRDSAMYRCASSLGGTSGGDTQYFGPGTRLTVL.